This TCR beta chain originates from a study of response to subunit inactivated influenza vaccine (dated by TCRdb to about 2018). Study-wide context: Deep quantitative T cell receptor repertoire profiling was used in the study to track responses to a trivalent subunit inactivated influenza vaccine.

This clonotype has more than one count but fewer than ten. There is no known antigen for this receptor. Base qualities are missing; no much larger clone stands one base away. Study-wide findings and limitations: According to the authors, only a limited number of new T cells may be recruited by each seasonal influenza vaccination.

The V and J ends are trimmed by 7 bases and 1 base, leaving 8 bases between them. Counted from cysteine to phenylalanine, this CDR3 has 12 amino acids. CDR3 DNA only is kept here, 36 bases in frame from base 1. Reading the germline V gene gives CDR1 ENHRY and CDR2 SYGVKD. The method was RT-PCR. The sequencing machine was an Illumina HiSeq 2500. TCRdb reanalyzed the raw reads on its own, using fastp at Q25 for trimming and MiXCR for clone calling, and kept in-frame beta chains. Rows with a matching CDR3 protein are joined into one entry that keeps the most common DNA and genes. For this sample there are 550,000 to 800,000 distinct CDR3 sequences; around 16% appear just once. The biggest ten clones account for under 14% of the sample.

The receptor's source is a man in his fifties who received an inactivated influenza vaccine. Donor details come from another sample of the same person, matched by shared clones. The chain is assembled from TRBV10-3 and TRBJ2-7; the best D guess is TRBD2, with 6 bases matching. The sequences come from PBMCs from blood, collected 12 days after vaccination. The DNA reads TGTGCCATCAAGGAGGGGTCCTACGAGCAGTACTTC. Its protein product is CAIKEGSYEQYF.